This entry describes one TCR beta chain. The CDR3 sequence is 16 residues long. Germline V lookup: CDR1 DFQATT, CDR2 SNEGSKA (reference sequence). After removal of 0 bases from V and 8 bases from J, the junction contained 9 bases not matched to a gene. This sample was included in a study of T-cell reconstitution after alpha-beta-depleted transplantation in children. The TCRbeta library incorporated unique molecular identifiers. MiXCR, run by TCRdb on the PCR reads, gives a single entry per CDR3 protein. The data show 480,000 or so distinct CDR3 sequences, about 11% seen once. Sequences were derived from PBMCs, sampled before TCRalphabeta/CD19-depleted stem cell transplant. This receptor was obtained from a child aged 2 to 10 with inherited bone marrow failure, due to receive a stem cell transplant. The chain is built from TRBV20-1 and TRBJ2-1; 11 bases fit TRBD2. The CDR3 is CSARDETSGRIYEQFF. DNA for the CDR3: TGCAGTGCTAGAGACGAAACTAGCGGGAGAATCTATGAGCAGTTCTTC.